This entry lists 26 T cell receptor beta chains sequenced from one sample in a study of early T cells in non-severe SARS-CoV-2 infection. TCRdb reanalysed the 5' RACE reads using MiXCR and keeps one entry per CDR3 protein. In the table there are 50,000 to 65,000 distinct CDR3 sequences, approximately 14% of which are singletons. The specimen sequenced was whole blood. These receptors all come from an adult who was a healthcare worker with PCR-confirmed SARS-CoV-2 infection or an uninfected control (not recorded which).

About this clonotype itself: This sequence may be a read error, since a much larger clone differs from it by one base. This chain links TRBV5-6 with TRBJ2-7, with 11 bases aligning to TRBD1. J was trimmed by 7 bases and V by 5 bases; bases with no gene match: 14. CDR3 length equals 16 residues. From germline, CDR1 is SGHDT and CDR2 YYEEEE. The CDR3 DNA follows: TGTGCCAGCAGACTAGTTAGGACAGGGGGCACCCGGGAGCAGTACTTC. Its protein is CASRLVRTGGTREQYF.

This clonotype occurred many times. The gene calls are TRBV10-2 and TRBJ2-4, with D tentatively TRBD2 (5 bases). This CDR3 is built from 17 residues. The germline V and J ends were trimmed by 4 bases and 0 bases, with 16 bases remaining between them. Germline V gives CDR1 WSHSY, CDR2 SAAADI. The CDR3 reads CASSAGLTSLAKNIQYF. The CDR3 nucleotides read TGCGCCAGCAGTGCGGGGTTGACGTCCTTAGCCAAAAACATTCAGTACTTC.

This sequence joins TRBV5-1 and TRBJ1-4; TRBD1 is a possible D gene (6 bases). The V and J ends lost 0 bases and 5 bases respectively, with 14 bases between them. The germline gives CDR1 SGHRS, CDR2 YFSETQ. The CDR3 is made up of 16 amino acids. The CDR3 reads CASSLGTGTPNEKLFF. The CDR3 bases are TGCGCCAGCAGCTTGGGCACCGGGACACCAAATGAAAAACTGTTTTTT.

This clonotype was recorded a few times. The rearrangement joins TRBV13 to TRBJ2-7, with D tentatively TRBD1 (5 bases). This CDR3 spans 11 amino acids. Germline CDR1 is PRHDT and CDR2 is FYEKMQ (reference sequence). Trimming cost V 8 bases and J 5 bases, with 10 bases left between them. The CDR3 DNA sequence: TGTGCCAGCGGTTTAGGGGACGAGCAGTACTTC. Translating gives CASGLGDEQYF.

The rearrangement links TRBV6-6 to TRBJ2-3; TRBD1 matches at 7 bases. Unmatched junction bases numbered 8, after V lost 7 bases and J lost 1 base. The germline gives CDR1 MNHNY, CDR2 SVGAGI (reference sequence). The CDR3 is 15 amino acids. The CDR3 is CASTRGGDGTDTQYF. As DNA, the CDR3 is TGTGCCAGCACCCGAGGGGGCGACGGCACAGATACGCAGTATTTT.

There are a few counts of this clonotype. The chain employs TRBV12-3 or TRBV12-4 and TRBJ2-5; D is perhaps TRBD1 or TRBD2 (5 bases each). This CDR3 is built from 14 residues. Between the trimmed V and J ends, which lost 2 bases and 5 bases, there was a span of 12 bases. CDR3 loop: CASSLFGDDETQYF. The CDR3 nucleotides read TGTGCCAGCAGTTTATTCGGGGACGATGAGACCCAGTACTTC.

J is TRBJ2-3 and V is TRBV11-2; 8 bases agree with TRBD2. CDR1 is SGHAT, CDR2 FQNNGV, per germline. This CDR3 comprises 14 residues. Trimming took 8 bases from V and 4 from J; bases not matched to a gene: 8. The DNA for the CDR3 is TGTGCCAGCCGGTGGGCGGGGGGTTCAGATACGCAGTATTTT. Translation: CASRWAGGSDTQYF.

This clonotype was detected ten times or more. The J gene is TRBJ1-5, the V gene TRBV9; 7 bases agree with TRBD1. J was trimmed by 0 bases and V by 5 bases; bases with no gene match: 5. CDR3 size: 15 residues. Germline CDR1 reads SGDLS; CDR2 reads YYNGEE. CDR3 sequence (DNA): TGTGCCAGCAGTCTGACAGGGTATAGCAATCAGCCCCAGCATTTT. It is translated as CASSLTGYSNQPQHF.

This clonotype was seen ten or more times. The J gene is TRBJ2-1, the V gene TRBV7-8; TRBD1 agrees at 9 bases. CDR1 and CDR2 from the germline V gene are SGHVS and FQNEAQ. Trimming cost V 10 bases and J 9 bases; bases outside gene matches: 13. The length of the CDR3 is 14 residues. The CDR3: CAIGPGTGSGEQFF. The CDR3 bases are TGTGCCATCGGACCCGGGACAGGGTCCGGTGAGCAGTTCTTC.

This chain connects TRBV11-2 to TRBJ1-4, with 9 bases matching TRBD1. With 4 bases clipped from V and 4 bases from J, the junction kept 4 bases outside the gene matches. Germline CDR1 SGHAT, CDR2 FQNNGV. CDR3 size: 15 residues. CDR3 sequence: CASSSQTGGNEKLFF. In DNA form, the CDR3 reads TGTGCCAGCAGCTCCCAGACAGGGGGTAATGAAAAACTGTTTTTT.

This clonotype was recorded once. This chain links TRBV20-1 with TRBJ2-7, with 9 bases matching TRBD2. This CDR3 comprises 15 residues. Germline CDR1 is DFQATT and CDR2 is SNEGSKA (reference sequence). V trimming: 5 bases; J trimming: 2 bases; junction bases outside the gene matches: 10. The CDR3 protein is CSAGDAGTSPYEQYF. The CDR3 region has the DNA TGCAGTGCTGGCGACGCCGGGACTAGCCCCTACGAGCAGTACTTC.

Ten or more counts support this clonotype. This sequence joins TRBV12-5 and TRBJ2-5; D could derive from TRBD1 or TRBD2 (5 bases each). CDR1 LGHNT and CDR2 FRNRAP come from the germline V gene. The V and J ends lost 4 bases and 7 bases respectively, with 25 bases between them. The CDR3 contains 17 residues. The CDR3 loop is CASGSPSLGTLGGTQYF. In DNA form, the CDR3 reads TGTGCTAGTGGTTCCCCTTCCCTAGGGACCTTAGGCGGGACCCAGTACTTC.

In this sample, this clonotype turned up many times. This sequence joins TRBV6-5 and TRBJ2-1, with D tentatively TRBD1 (5 bases). The CDR3 extends over 13 amino acids. The V end was cut by 0 bases, the J end by 10 bases, with 10 bases between. The germline V gene encodes CDR1 MNHEY and CDR2 SVGAGI. For the CDR3, the DNA is TGTGCCAGCAGTTACTCGATCAGGGCCGAGCAGTTCTTC. It translates to CASSYSIRAEQFF.

There are a few counts of this clonotype. The V call is TRBV10-3, the J call TRBJ2-7; D ambiguous. Germline CDR1 is ENHRY and CDR2 is SYGVKD. This CDR3 contains 11 residues. V was trimmed by 4 bases and J by 6 bases, leaving 7 bases between them. In DNA form, the CDR3 reads TGTGCCATCAGTGTTGGTTCCGAGCAGTACTTC. This codes for CAISVGSEQYF.

This clonotype was recorded at least ten times. This chain uses TRBV5-1 with TRBJ1-3; D remains unclear. Per germline, CDR1 SGHRS and CDR2 YFSETQ. The V end lost 0 bases, the J end lost 2 bases, and 3 bases lay between the germline ends. The CDR3 runs 13 residues. CDR3 protein: CASSLATGNTIYF. CDR3 bases: TGCGCCAGCAGCTTGGCCACTGGAAACACCATATATTTT.

This clonotype was detected ten times or more. V and J are TRBV20-1 and TRBJ2-1; tentative D call: TRBD2 (6 bases). The CDR3 is made up of 15 amino acids. Trimming removed 0 bases at V and 6 bases at J, with 15 bases between. Germline V gene data show CDR1 as DFQATT and CDR2 as SNEGSKA (reference sequence). This CDR3 is CSARDLAAIGNEQFF. The CDR3 nucleotides read TGCAGTGCTAGAGATTTAGCGGCTATCGGCAATGAGCAGTTCTTC.

At least ten counts were recorded for this clonotype. This chain links TRBV5-1 with TRBJ2-6; D gene unclear. Trimming cost V 4 bases and J 0 bases, with 17 bases left between them. This CDR3 spans 18 amino acids. Germline CDR1 reads SGHRS; CDR2 reads YFSETQ. CDR3 coding DNA: TGCGCCAGCAGCCCCGACCCACCCATACTCTCTGGGGCCAACGTCCTGACTTTC. It encodes CASSPDPPILSGANVLTF.

This rearrangement joins TRBV18 to TRBJ1-6; 7 nucleotides agree with TRBD1. CDR1 KGHSH and CDR2 LQKENI come from the germline V gene. This CDR3 is 16 amino acids long. The trim removed 1 base at V and 4 bases at J, leaving 4 bases unmatched. For the CDR3, the DNA is TGTGCCAGCTCACCACTTGGGACAGAGTATAATTCACCCCTCCACTTT. It codes for CASSPLGTEYNSPLHF. The variable domain in full, with the rest retrieved from reference TRBV18 and TRBJ1-6, is NAGVMQNPRHLVRRRGQEARLRCSPMKGHSHVYWYRQLPEEGLKFMVYLQKENIIDESGMPKERFSAEFPKEGPSILRIQQVVRGDSAAYFCASSPLGTEYNSPLHFGNGTRLTVT.

This clonotype was recorded at least ten times. The CDR3 is CASSLGGGNTEAFF. In DNA form, the CDR3 reads TGCGCCAGCAGCTTGGGCGGGGGTAACACTGAAGCTTTCTTT. This chain links TRBV5-1 with TRBJ1-1, with D possibly matching TRBD1 (5 bases). CDR3 length: 14 residues. V lost 0 bases to trimming and J lost 2 bases, with 8 bases between them. Germline V gene sequence: CDR1 SGHRS, CDR2 YFSETQ.

A remark on this clonotype: Possible read error: a much larger clone is one base away. The V gene is TRBV19, the J gene TRBJ2-5; D is unclear. Germline CDR1 is LNHDA and CDR2 is SQIVND (reference sequence). There are 11 residues in the CDR3. The V end was cut by 11 bases, the J end by 7 bases, with 14 bases between. The CDR3 spells CAPTPPWTQYF. In nucleotides, the CDR3 is TGTGCCCCCACGCCCCCATGGACCCAGTACTTC.

At least ten counts were recorded for this clonotype. The V gene is TRBV11-2, the J gene TRBJ2-5; unclear D gene. CDR1 is SGHAT and CDR2 is FQNNGV in the germline V gene. Trimming removed 1 base from V and 3 bases from J, with 6 bases in between. CDR3 length: 13 residues. The CDR3 region is CASSLVYKETQYF. The CDR3 DNA reads as TGTGCCAGCAGCTTAGTCTATAAAGAGACCCAGTACTTC.

This clonotype came up many times. V is TRBV9 and J is TRBJ2-7; D call uncertain. Germline V gene lookup returns CDR1 SGDLS and CDR2 YYNGEE. Deletions cut 0 bases from V and 2 bases from J, with 9 bases between. The CDR3 spans 14 residues. The CDR3 DNA sequence: TGTGCCAGCAGCGTAGTCCCAGACCCCTACGAGCAGTACTTC. Translating it yields CASSVVPDPYEQYF.

Worth noting for this clonotype: At one of its ends the junction is not consistent with the germline gene, which may arise from a read error. This chain links TRBV6-5 with TRBJ1-3, with a possible D match to TRBD1 (6 bases). Germline CDR1 and CDR2: MNHEY and SVGAGI. The CDR3 totals 15 residues. The DNA of the CDR3 is TGTGTCAGCCAAACAGGGAGAGGGTCTGGAAACACCATATATTTT. It specifies CVSQTGRGSGNTIYF.

This clonotype was observed a few times. The CDR3 loop is CASSLEMRDYGYTF. The CDR3 DNA is TGTGCCAGCAGCTTAGAGATGCGGGACTATGGCTACACCTTC. The chain employs TRBV7-2 and TRBJ1-2; D not certain. Germline V gene lookup returns CDR1 SGHTA and CDR2 FQGNSA. This CDR3 region has 14 residues. V was clipped by 1 base and J by 3 bases, with 9 bases between them.

The rearrangement joins TRBV6-2 or TRBV6-3 to TRBJ2-7, with 8 nucleotides matching TRBD1. The CDR3 extends over 13 amino acids. With 6 bases clipped from V and 7 bases from J, the junction kept 8 bases outside the gene matches. Per the germline V gene, CDR1 is MNHEY and CDR2 is SVGEGT. The CDR3 DNA reads as TGTGCCAGCAGGAGGACAGGGTCGAGGGAGCAGTACTTC. Encoded protein: CASRRTGSREQYF.

The V call is TRBV5-1, the J call TRBJ2-2, with unresolved D. CDR1 SGHRS and CDR2 YFSETQ come from the germline V gene. V lost 5 bases and J 2 bases, leaving 10 bases between the germline ends. This CDR3 contains 14 residues. The DNA for the CDR3 is TGCGCCAGCAGAGTCAGTTCTAACACCGGGGAGCTGTTTTTT. It translates to CASRVSSNTGELFF. Full variable domain (missing parts from reference TRBV5-1 and TRBJ2-2): KAGVTQTPRYLIKTRGQQVTLSCSPISGHRSVSWYQQTPGQGLQFLFEYFSETQRNKGNFPGRFSGRQFSNSRSEMNVSTLELGDSALYLCASRVSSNTGELFFGEGSRLTVL.